These 18 T cell receptor beta chains originate from one sample sequenced in a study of naive and memory T cell subsets. Two oligonucleotides, mixed equimolar, formed the beta constant-region primer covering TRBC1 and TRBC2. Ligated cDNA was amplified by four rounds of PCR with nested alpha and beta constant-region primers and SP2. TCRdb analysed the UMI-ligation and nested PCR reads with MiXCR anew, one entry per CDR3 protein. The table shows 80,000 or so distinct CDR3 sequences, with over 9% occurring only once. The source material was naive CD8+ T cells from blood. Every receptor here comes from a human donor in good health.

This clonotype occurred many times. V gene TRBV4-1 combines with J gene TRBJ2-5; no clear D gene. Germline assignment: CDR1 MGHRA and CDR2 YSYEKL. V lost 3 bases, J lost 4 bases, and 12 bases lay in between. This CDR3 has 14 residues. CDR3: CASSQAPLSETQYF. In DNA form, the CDR3 reads TGCGCCAGCAGCCAGGCCCCCCTCTCAGAGACCCAGTACTTC.

Many counts were recorded for this clonotype. The chain uses TRBV4-1 and TRBJ2-7, with a possible D match to TRBD1 (6 bases). There are 13 residues in the CDR3. Germline values: CDR1 MGHRA, CDR2 YSYEKL. Trimming stripped 4 bases from V and 2 bases from J, with 9 bases between. CDR3 amino acids: CASSLDSTYEQYF. In DNA, the CDR3 is TGCGCCAGCAGCCTGGACAGTACCTACGAGCAGTACTTC.

In its sample, this clonotype was seen many times. The genes are TRBV10-3 and TRBJ1-5, with D hard to call. CDR3 length: 12 residues. The germline V gene has CDR1 ENHRY and CDR2 SYGVKD. V was pared by 5 bases and J by 5 bases, with 7 bases between. CDR3 DNA sequence: TGTGCCATCAGTCCGGGCGATCAGCCCCAGCATTTT. Its protein is CAISPGDQPQHF.

This clonotype was seen ten or more times. This chain joins TRBV4-1 and TRBJ2-3; D perhaps matches TRBD2 (5 bases). The germline V gene encodes CDR1 MGHRA and CDR2 YSYEKL. With 0 bases removed from V and 4 bases from J, the gap between germline ends came to 17 bases. The CDR3 runs to 17 residues. In DNA, the CDR3 is TGCGCCAGCAGCCAAGATCTTTTTCTAGCTTCGCCAGATACGCAGTATTTT. Residues: CASSQDLFLASPDTQYF.

This clonotype was counted ten times or more. The V and J genes are TRBV28 and TRBJ2-7, with 9 bases aligning to TRBD1. This CDR3 contains 14 residues. Trimming took 5 bases from V and 5 from J; bases not matched to a gene: 7. Germline assignment: CDR1 MDHEN and CDR2 SYDVKM. The chain's CDR3 is CASSNDRGRNEQYF. CDR3 nucleotides: TGTGCCAGCAGTAACGACAGGGGGAGGAACGAGCAGTACTTC.

The table lists this clonotype with a few counts. This rearrangement joins TRBV5-6 to TRBJ1-1, with 8 bases lining up with TRBD1. This CDR3 region has 15 residues. J lost 5 bases, V lost 2 bases, and 8 bases had no gene match. Germline V gene lookup returns CDR1 SGHDT and CDR2 YYEEEE. CDR3 loop: CASSFLDREVTEAFF. CDR3 nucleotide sequence: TGTGCCAGCAGCTTTCTGGACAGGGAAGTAACTGAAGCTTTCTTT.

This clonotype has more than one count but fewer than ten. CDR3 sequence reads: CASSTPGSNTQYF. In nucleotides, the CDR3 is TGTGCCAGCAGTACCCCGGGGTCAAATACGCAGTATTTT. V and J are TRBV6-2 or TRBV6-3 and TRBJ2-3; the D gene is possibly TRBD2 (5 bases). CDR1 and CDR2 (germline): MNHEY, SVGEGT. The germline V and J ends were trimmed by 5 bases and 7 bases, with 13 bases remaining between them. The CDR3 is 13 residues long.

The rearrangement joins TRBV20-1 to TRBJ2-3; possibly TRBD1 for D (6 bases). CDR1 and CDR2 from the germline V gene are DFQATT and SNEGSKA (reference sequence). Trimming pared 2 bases from V and 10 bases from J, leaving 10 bases between. CDR3 length: 11 residues. This chain's CDR3 is CSARFPGAQYF. The CDR3 nucleotides read TGCAGTGCTAGATTCCCAGGGGCGCAGTATTTT.

This sequence joins TRBV30 and TRBJ2-7; 9 bases line up with TRBD1. Germline values: CDR1 GTSNPN, CDR2 SVGIG (reference sequence). The trim removed 3 bases at V and 6 bases at J, leaving 12 bases unmatched. The CDR3 totals 15 residues. Here the CDR3 reads CAWSYGLGQGGEQYF. The CDR3 region has the DNA TGTGCCTGGAGCTACGGCCTGGGACAGGGCGGCGAGCAGTACTTC.

Points on this clonotype: This may arise from a read error, as a much more abundant clone is one base away. The chain couples TRBV14 to TRBJ2-1; no firm D call. Germline V gene data show CDR1 as SGHDN and CDR2 as FVKESK. V lost 4 bases, J lost 9 bases, and 7 bases lay in between. CDR3 length equals 11 residues. The DNA of the CDR3 is TGTGCCAGCAGCCTCACGGCTGAGCAGTTCTTC. Amino acid sequence: CASSLTAEQFF.

This clonotype was recorded a few times. CDR3 bases: TGCAGCGTTGAGTCCACTGGCTCCTACGAGCAGTACTTC. This gives the protein CSVESTGSYEQYF. The chain carries TRBV29-1 and TRBJ2-7; D gene uncertain. Trimming removed 3 bases at V and 0 bases at J, with 9 bases between. Germline lookup yields CDR1 SQVTM and CDR2 ANQGSEA. The CDR3 is made up of 13 amino acids.

This clonotype was seen a handful of times. The chain is built from TRBV7-2 and TRBJ2-7, with D unresolved. V lost 5 bases and J lost 4, with 6 bases in between. This CDR3 has 11 residues. CDR1 SGHTA and CDR2 FQGNSA come from the germline V gene. CDR3 nucleotides: TGTGCCAGCAGCCGTTCTTACGAGCAGTACTTC. It translates to CASSRSYEQYF.

A few counts support this clonotype. The V call is TRBV28, the J call TRBJ2-5, with D possibly TRBD2 on 5 matching bases. CDR1 MDHEN and CDR2 SYDVKM come from the germline V gene. There are 17 residues in the CDR3. V lost 6 bases and J lost 0, with 20 bases in between. The chain's CDR3 is CASSRERQLGDQETQYF. CDR3 DNA: TGTGCCAGCAGCCGGGAAAGACAACTTGGGGACCAAGAGACCCAGTACTTC.

This clonotype was counted between two and nine times. V and J are TRBV7-9 and TRBJ2-3, with 13 bases that match TRBD2. Germline values: CDR1 SEHNR, CDR2 FQNEAQ (reference sequence). V shed 5 bases and J 4 bases; nucleotides not matched to a gene: 6. The CDR3 totals 16 residues. The CDR3 nucleotides are TGTGCCAGCAGCCCACGGACTAGCGGGAGACCAGATACGCAGTATTTT. Its translation is CASSPRTSGRPDTQYF.

Points on this clonotype: A much bigger clone sits one base away, suggesting this may be a read error. The V and J genes are TRBV7-3 and TRBJ2-1, with D possibly matching TRBD2 (5 bases). The CDR3 runs 16 residues. CDR1 and CDR2 from the germline V gene are SGHTA and FQGTGA. Trimming took off 4 bases at V and 5 bases at J, with 18 bases between the two ends. The chain's CDR3 is CASSSLAGDRNNEQFF. For the CDR3, the DNA is TGTGCCAGCAGCTCCCTCGCGGGCGACCGAAACAATGAGCAGTTCTTC.

At least ten counts were recorded for this clonotype. This sequence joins TRBV7-8 and TRBJ2-1; weak D call: TRBD2 (7 bases). Germline assignment: CDR1 SGHVS and CDR2 FQNEAQ. CDR3 length equals 16 residues. V gave up 2 bases and J gave up 5 bases, with 16 bases separating them. The CDR3 spells CASSLIAGAEDNEQFF. CDR3 nucleotides: TGTGCCAGCAGCTTAATTGCGGGGGCCGAAGACAATGAGCAGTTCTTC.

This clonotype appeared many times. This sequence joins TRBV20-1 and TRBJ1-4; no reliable D call. Germline CDR1 DFQATT, CDR2 SNEGSKA (reference sequence). V was clipped by 3 bases and J by 0 bases, with 5 bases between them. CDR3 length: 13 amino acids. The CDR3 bases are TGCAGTGCTAGCGTTGCAACTAATGAAAAACTGTTTTTT. Protein: CSASVATNEKLFF.

The V gene is TRBV5-1, the J gene TRBJ1-2, with 9 bases that match TRBD1. Germline CDR1 SGHRS, CDR2 YFSETQ. Trimming took 2 bases from V and 8 from J; bases not matched to a gene: 10. The CDR3 has 15 amino acids. In DNA form, the CDR3 reads TGCGCCAGCAGCTTAACGACAGGGGGAGAAAACGGCTACACCTTC. Translation gives CASSLTTGGENGYTF.